Listed below are T cell receptor beta chains from one sample, sequenced in a study of vaccination and CD4 T cells after COVID-19. One entry per CDR3 protein results from TCRdb running MiXCR on the PCR reads. The repertoire holds around 17,000 distinct CDR3 sequences, around 45% seen once, with approximately 4.4% in the top ten. For these TCRs, the target antigens are not known. The specimen was CD4+ T cells from blood, cultured in vitro, collected before SARS-CoV-2 vaccination. These receptors originate from a human donor who had recovered from COVID-19. Each CDR3 is given with its conserved first and last residue. The order of the fields is D gene, clone size, V gene, J gene, CDR3 protein, CDR3 DNA. D genes are given only for firm matches. A row's size may be missing; if present it is once, few, many or a size class.

TRBD1	.	TRBV19	TRBJ2-2	CASSIRGQTGELFF	TGTGCCAGTAGTATTAGGGGACAGACCGGGGAGCTGTTTTTT
TRBD1	.	TRBV11-3	TRBJ2-1	CASSFTGVEQFF	TGTGCCAGCAGCTTTACAGGGGTTGAGCAGTTCTTC
TRBD1	.	TRBV6-1	TRBJ1-2	CASTNGRTGVVYGYTF	TGTGCCAGCACCAACGGGAGGACAGGGGTGGTCTATGGCTACACCTTC
TRBD2	.	TRBV10-3	TRBJ2-1	CAISDLAGTSYNEQFF	TGTGCCATCAGTGACCTAGCGGGAACCTCCTACAATGAGCAGTTCTTC
.	once	TRBV6-5	TRBJ1-2	CASSYPSGRIANYGYTF	TGTGCCAGCAGTTACCCCTCCGGGCGGATAGCTAACTATGGCTACACCTTC
TRBD1	few	TRBV5-4	TRBJ1-2	CASSSDRADGYTF	TGTGCCAGCAGCTCGGACAGGGCGGATGGCTACACCTTC
.	.	TRBV6-1	TRBJ2-3	CASRATLFTDTQYF	TGTGCCAGCAGGGCCACTTTGTTCACAGATACGCAGTATTTT
.	.	TRBV7-2	TRBJ2-2	CASSLKGTTNTGELFF	TGTGCCAGCAGCTTAAAGGGGACGACGAACACCGGGGAGCTGTTTTTT
.	few	TRBV7-9	TRBJ2-5	CASSLVSAGGLKTQYF	TGTGCCAGCAGCTTAGTCTCGGCAGGGGGGCTTAAGACCCAGTACTTC
.	few	TRBV7-9	TRBJ1-6	CASSVTGPDSPLHF	TGTGCCAGCAGCGTTACGGGCCCAGATTCACCCCTCCACTTT
.	.	TRBV6-1	TRBJ2-3	CASSALDRRSGSTDTQYF	TGTGCCAGCAGTGCTTTGGATCGGCGGAGCGGGAGCACAGATACGCAGTATTTT
.	few	TRBV20-1	TRBJ2-2	CSARVLGSVVTGELFF	TGCAGTGCTAGGGTATTGGGGTCCGTGGTCACCGGGGAGCTGTTTTTT
.	few	TRBV7-2	TRBJ1-5	CASRKDSNQPQHF	TGTGCCAGCAGGAAAGATAGCAATCAGCCCCAGCATTTT
TRBD1	.	TRBV6-1	TRBJ1-1	CASSGDRGQRNTEAFF	TGTGCCAGCAGTGGGGACAGGGGGCAAAGGAACACTGAAGCTTTCTTT
TRBD1	.	TRBV5-4	TRBJ1-2	CASSSTRDRRYGYTF	TGTGCCAGCAGCTCAACTAGGGACAGACGCTATGGCTACACCTTC
TRBD1	few	TRBV27	TRBJ2-5	CASWPGGFGETQYF	TGTGCCAGTTGGCCAGGGGGATTCGGTGAGACCCAGTACTTC
.	.	TRBV28	TRBJ2-4	CASSWSGASAKNIQYF	TGTGCCAGCAGTTGGTCCGGGGCTAGTGCCAAAAACATTCAGTACTTC
TRBD1	.	TRBV12-3/TRBV12-4	TRBJ2-7	CASSPWDRTYEQYF	TGTGCCAGCAGTCCCTGGGACAGAACCTACGAGCAGTACTTC
TRBD2	medium-sized	TRBV7-3	TRBJ2-2	CASSLGLAGGTGELFF	TGTGCCAGCAGCCTCGGACTAGCGGGAGGCACCGGGGAGCTGTTTTTT
.	.	TRBV6-1	TRBJ1-6	CASSQGRGSPLHF	TGTGCCAGCTCACAGGGTAGGGGATCACCCCTCCACTTT
.	.	TRBV5-4	TRBJ2-2	CASSLLLPENTGELFF	TGTGCCAGCAGCTTGCTGCTGCCCGAGAACACCGGGGAGCTGTTTTTT
TRBD2	.	TRBV5-5	TRBJ2-5	CASSLEPSGSWGTQYF	TGTGCCAGCAGCTTGGAGCCTAGCGGGAGTTGGGGGACCCAGTACTTC
.	.	TRBV12-3/TRBV12-4	TRBJ1-5	CASSGANSNQPQHF	TGTGCCAGCAGCGGGGCCAATAGCAATCAGCCCCAGCATTTT
TRBD2	.	TRBV20-1	TRBJ2-1	CSAGTSGVSSYNEQFF	TGCAGTGCCGGGACTAGCGGGGTGAGCTCCTACAATGAGCAGTTCTTC
TRBD1	.	TRBV20-1	TRBJ1-6	CSADGQGAMLVSPLHF	TGCAGTGCCGATGGACAGGGGGCAATGTTAGTATCACCCCTCCACTTT
.	.	TRBV4-2	TRBJ1-1	CASSRSSGGTEAFF	TGTGCCAGCAGCCGATCGTCCGGAGGCACTGAAGCTTTCTTT
.	once	TRBV19	TRBJ2-2	CASGANKRVDSTGELFF	TGTGCCAGTGGTGCTAACAAAAGGGTGGATAGCACCGGGGAGCTGTTTTTT
.	medium-sized	TRBV7-9	TRBJ1-1	CASSYRLNTEAFF	TGTGCCAGCAGCTACAGACTGAACACTGAAGCTTTCTTT
.	once	TRBV7-2	TRBJ1-2	CASSSQDRGEWGYTF	TGTGCCAGCAGCTCCCAGGACCGAGGGGAATGGGGCTACACCTTC
TRBD1	.	TRBV27	TRBJ2-7	CASSPLGQDGDEQYF	TGTGCCAGCAGCCCATTAGGACAGGACGGGGACGAGCAGTACTTC
.	.	TRBV6-5	TRBJ2-7	CASSYSGTVSYEQYF	TGTGCCAGCAGTTACTCAGGGACGGTCTCCTACGAGCAGTACTTC